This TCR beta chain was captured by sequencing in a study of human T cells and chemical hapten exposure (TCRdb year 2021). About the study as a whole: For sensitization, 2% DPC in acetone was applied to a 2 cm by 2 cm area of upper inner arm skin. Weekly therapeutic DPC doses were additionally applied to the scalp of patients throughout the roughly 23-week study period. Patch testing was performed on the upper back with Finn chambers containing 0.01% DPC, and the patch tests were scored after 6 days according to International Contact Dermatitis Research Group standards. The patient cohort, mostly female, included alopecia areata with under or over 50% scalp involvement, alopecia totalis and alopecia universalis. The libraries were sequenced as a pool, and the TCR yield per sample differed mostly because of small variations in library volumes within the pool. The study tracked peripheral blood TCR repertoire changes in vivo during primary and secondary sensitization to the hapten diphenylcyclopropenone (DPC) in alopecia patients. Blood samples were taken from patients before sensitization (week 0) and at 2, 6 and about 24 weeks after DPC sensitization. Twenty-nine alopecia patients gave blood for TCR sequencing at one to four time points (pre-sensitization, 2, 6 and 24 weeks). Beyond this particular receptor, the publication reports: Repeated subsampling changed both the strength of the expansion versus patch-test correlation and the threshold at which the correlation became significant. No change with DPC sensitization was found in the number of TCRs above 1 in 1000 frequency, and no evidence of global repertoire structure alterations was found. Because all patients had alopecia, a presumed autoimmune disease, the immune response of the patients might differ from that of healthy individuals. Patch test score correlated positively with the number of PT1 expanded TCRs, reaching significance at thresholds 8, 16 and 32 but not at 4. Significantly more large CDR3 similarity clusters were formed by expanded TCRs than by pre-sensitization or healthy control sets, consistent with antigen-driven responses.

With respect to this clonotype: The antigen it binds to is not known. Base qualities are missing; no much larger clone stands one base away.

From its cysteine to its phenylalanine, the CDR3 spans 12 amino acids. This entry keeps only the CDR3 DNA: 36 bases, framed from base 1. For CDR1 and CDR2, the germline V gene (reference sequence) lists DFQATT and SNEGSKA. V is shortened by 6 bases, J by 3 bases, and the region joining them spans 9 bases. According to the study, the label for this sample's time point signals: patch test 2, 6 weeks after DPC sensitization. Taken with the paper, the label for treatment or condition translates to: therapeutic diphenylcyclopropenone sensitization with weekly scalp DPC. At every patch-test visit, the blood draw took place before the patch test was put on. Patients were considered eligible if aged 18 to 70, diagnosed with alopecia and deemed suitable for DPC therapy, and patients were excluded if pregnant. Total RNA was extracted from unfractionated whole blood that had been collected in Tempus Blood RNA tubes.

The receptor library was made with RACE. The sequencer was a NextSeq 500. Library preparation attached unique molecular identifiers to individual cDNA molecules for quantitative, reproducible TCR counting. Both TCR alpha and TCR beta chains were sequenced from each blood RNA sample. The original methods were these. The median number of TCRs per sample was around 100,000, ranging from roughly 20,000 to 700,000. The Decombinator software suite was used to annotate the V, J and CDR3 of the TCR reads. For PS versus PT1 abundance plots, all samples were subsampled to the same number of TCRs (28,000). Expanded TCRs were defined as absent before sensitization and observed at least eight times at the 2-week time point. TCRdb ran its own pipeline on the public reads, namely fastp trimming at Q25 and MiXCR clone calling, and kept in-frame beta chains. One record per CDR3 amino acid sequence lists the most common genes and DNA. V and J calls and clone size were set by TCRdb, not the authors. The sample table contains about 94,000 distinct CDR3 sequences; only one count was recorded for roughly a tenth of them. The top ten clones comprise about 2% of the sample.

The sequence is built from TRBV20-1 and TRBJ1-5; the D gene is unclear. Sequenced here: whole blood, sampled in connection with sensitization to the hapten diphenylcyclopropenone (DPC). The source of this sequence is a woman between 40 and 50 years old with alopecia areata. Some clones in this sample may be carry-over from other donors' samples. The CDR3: CSATTNNQPQHF. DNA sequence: TGCAGTGCCACTACTAACAATCAGCCCCAGCATTTT.